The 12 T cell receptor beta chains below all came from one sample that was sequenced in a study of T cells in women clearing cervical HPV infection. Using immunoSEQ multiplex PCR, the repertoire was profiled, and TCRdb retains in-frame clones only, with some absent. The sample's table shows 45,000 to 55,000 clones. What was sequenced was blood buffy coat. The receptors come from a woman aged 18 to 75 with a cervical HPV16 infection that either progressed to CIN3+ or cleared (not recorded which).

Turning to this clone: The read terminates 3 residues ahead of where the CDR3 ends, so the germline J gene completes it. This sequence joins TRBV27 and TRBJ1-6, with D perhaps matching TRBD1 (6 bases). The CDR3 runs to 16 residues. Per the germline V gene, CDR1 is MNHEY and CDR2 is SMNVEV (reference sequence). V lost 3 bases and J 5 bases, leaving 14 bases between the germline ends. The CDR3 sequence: CASSFIRGQHNSPLHF. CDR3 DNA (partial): TGTGCCAGCAGTTTTATTAGAGGACAGCATAATTCACCC.

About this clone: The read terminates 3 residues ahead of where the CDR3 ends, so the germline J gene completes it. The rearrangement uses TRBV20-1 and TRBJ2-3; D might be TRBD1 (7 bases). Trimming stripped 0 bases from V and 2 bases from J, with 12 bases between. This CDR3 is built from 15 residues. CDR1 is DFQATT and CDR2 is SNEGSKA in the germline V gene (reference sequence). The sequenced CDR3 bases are TGCAGTGCTAGAGATAGCAGGGGGGCCACAGATACG. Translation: CSARDSRGATDT. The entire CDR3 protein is CSARDSRGATDTQYF.

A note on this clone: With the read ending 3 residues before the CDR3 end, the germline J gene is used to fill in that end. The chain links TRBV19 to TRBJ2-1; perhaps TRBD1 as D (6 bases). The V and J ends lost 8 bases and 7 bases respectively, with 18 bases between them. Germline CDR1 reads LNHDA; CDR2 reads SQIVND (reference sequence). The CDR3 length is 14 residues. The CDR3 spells CASSTGFLGNEQFF. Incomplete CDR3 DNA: TGTGCCAGTTCGACAGGATTCTTGGGGAATGAG.

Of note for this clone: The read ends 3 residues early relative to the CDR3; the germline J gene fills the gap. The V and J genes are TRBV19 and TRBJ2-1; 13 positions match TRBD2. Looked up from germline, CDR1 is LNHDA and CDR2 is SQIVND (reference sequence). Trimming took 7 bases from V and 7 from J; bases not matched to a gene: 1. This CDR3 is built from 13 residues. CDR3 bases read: TGTGCCAGTATGACTAGCGGGAGGAATGAG. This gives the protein CASMTSGRNE. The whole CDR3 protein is CASMTSGRNEQFF.

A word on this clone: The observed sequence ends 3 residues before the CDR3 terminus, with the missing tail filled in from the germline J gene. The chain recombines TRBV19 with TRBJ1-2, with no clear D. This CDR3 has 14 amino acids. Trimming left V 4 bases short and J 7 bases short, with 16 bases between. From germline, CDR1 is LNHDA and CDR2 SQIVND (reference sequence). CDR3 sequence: CASSTTLGGPGYTF. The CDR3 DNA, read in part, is TGTGCCAGTAGTACTACCCTCGGCGGGCCTGGC.

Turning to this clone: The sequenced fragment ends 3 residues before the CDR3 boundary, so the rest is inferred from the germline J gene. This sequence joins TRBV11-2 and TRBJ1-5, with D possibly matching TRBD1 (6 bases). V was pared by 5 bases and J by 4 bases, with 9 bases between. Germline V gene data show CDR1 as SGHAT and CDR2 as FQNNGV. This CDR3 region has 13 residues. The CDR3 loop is CASSPDRNQPQHF. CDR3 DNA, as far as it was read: TGTGCCAGCAGCCCCGACAGGAATCAGCCC.

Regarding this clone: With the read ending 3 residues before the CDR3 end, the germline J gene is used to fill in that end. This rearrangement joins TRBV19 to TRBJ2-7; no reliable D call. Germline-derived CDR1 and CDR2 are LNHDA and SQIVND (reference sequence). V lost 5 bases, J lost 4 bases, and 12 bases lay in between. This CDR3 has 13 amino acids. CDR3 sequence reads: CASSPASGYEQYF. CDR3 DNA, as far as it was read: TGTGCCAGTAGTCCCGCCTCGGGTTACGAG. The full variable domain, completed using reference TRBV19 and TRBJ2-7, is DGGITQSPKYLFRKEGQNVTLSCEQNLNHDAMYWYRQDPGQGLRLIYYSQIVNDFQKGDIAEGYSVSREKKESFPLTVTSAQKNPTAFYLCASSPASGYEQYFGPGTRLTVT.

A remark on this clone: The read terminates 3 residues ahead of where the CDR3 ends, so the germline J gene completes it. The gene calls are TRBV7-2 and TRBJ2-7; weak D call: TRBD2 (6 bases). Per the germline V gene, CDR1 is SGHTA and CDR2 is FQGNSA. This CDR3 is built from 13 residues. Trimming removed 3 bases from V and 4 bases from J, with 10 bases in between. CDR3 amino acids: CASSFAGSYEQYF. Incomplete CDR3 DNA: TGTGCCAGCAGCTTCGCGGGGTCTTACGAG.

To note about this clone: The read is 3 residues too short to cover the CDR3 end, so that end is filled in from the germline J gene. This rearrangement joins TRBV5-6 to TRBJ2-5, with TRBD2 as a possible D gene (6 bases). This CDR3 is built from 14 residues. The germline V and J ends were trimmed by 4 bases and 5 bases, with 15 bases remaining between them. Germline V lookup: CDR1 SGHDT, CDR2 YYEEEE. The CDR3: CASSPGPGVETQYF. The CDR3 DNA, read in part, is TGTGCCAGCAGCCCTGGGCCGGGGGTGGAGACC.

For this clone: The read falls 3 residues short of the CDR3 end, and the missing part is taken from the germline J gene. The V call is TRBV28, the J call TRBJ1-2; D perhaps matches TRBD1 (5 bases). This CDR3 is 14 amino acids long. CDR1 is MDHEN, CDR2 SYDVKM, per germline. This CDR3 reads CASSLRDGLRGYTF. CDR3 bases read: TGTGCCAGCAGTTTAAGGGACGGACTACGCGGC.

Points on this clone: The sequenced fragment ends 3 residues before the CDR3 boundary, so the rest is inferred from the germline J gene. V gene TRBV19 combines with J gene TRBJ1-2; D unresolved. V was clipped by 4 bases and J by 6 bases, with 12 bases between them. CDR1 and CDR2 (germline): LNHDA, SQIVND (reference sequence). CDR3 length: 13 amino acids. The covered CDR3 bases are TGTGCCAGTAGTACGCGGAAGGAAAATGGC. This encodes CASSTRKENG. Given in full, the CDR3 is CASSTRKENGYTF. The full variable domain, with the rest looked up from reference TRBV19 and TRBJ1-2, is DGGITQSPKYLFRKEGQNVTLSCEQNLNHDAMYWYRQDPGQGLRLIYYSQIVNDFQKGDIAEGYSVSREKKESFPLTVTSAQKNPTAFYLCASSTRKENGYTFGSGTRLTVV.

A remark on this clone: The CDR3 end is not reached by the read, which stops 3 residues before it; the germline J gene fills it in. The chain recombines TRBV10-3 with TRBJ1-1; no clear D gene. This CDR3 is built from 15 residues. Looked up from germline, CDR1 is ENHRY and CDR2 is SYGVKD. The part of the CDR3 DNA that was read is TGTGCCATCAGTGAGTACGACACTCCTAGCCCTGGA. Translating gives CAISEYDTPSPG. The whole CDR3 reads CAISEYDTPSPGAFF.